This T cell receptor beta chain was captured by sequencing in a study of cytomegalovirus exposure and HLA in healthy donors. Study at large: The approximately 110 validation repertoires used the same platform as the roughly 610 first-cohort repertoires, a later analysis reported. Broader study findings: The classifier reportedly diagnosed cytomegalovirus status with high specificity and sensitivity. The authors listed approximately 150 TCR beta chains as cytomegalovirus-associated. Confirmation in vitro established that a few CMV-associated chains were specific for CMV antigens.

Germline V CDR1 and CDR2: SGHRS, YFSETQ. V was clipped by 0 bases and J by 3 bases, with 10 bases between them. CDR3 length: 15 residues. With regard to this clone: Its cognate antigen is unknown.

Generated by immunoSEQ multiplex PCR, the TCRdb table keeps only in-frame clones and is missing some. The repertoire has 30,000 to 40,000 clones, 90% to 95% of them found once; the top ten carry 3.3%. The chain recombines TRBV5-1 with TRBJ2-1; possible D gene TRBD2, 5 bases. The TCR sequence derives from a man younger than 30 in good health and CMV-seronegative. Sequenced sample: PBMCs. The CDR3 sequence is CASSLAGSIYNEQFF. The CDR3 nucleotides are TGCGCCAGCAGCTTGGCGGGAAGTATCTACAATGAGCAGTTCTTC.